This is a list of T cell receptor beta chains from one sample in a study of radiation and T cells in renal cell carcinoma. The method was immunoSEQ multiplex PCR; TCRdb's version includes in-frame clones alone and lacks a portion of them. This table has 60,000 or so clones, roughly 80% appearing once. The input for sequencing was blood, taken from a patient whose treatment included radiotherapy and nephrectomy. The receptors shown here come from a man aged 60-69 years with renal cell carcinoma. Both conserved end residues are part of each CDR3. D genes are given only for firm matches.

TRBV7-9	TRBJ2-1	TRBD2	CASILSAGGENEQFF
TRBV18	TRBJ2-7	-	CASSPPPGSYEQYF
TRBV19	TRBJ1-2	TRBD1	CASSIWQGVGYTF
TRBV28	TRBJ1-2	TRBD1	CASLSEQGDGYTF
TRBV7-9	TRBJ1-1	-	CASSSGRDTNTEAFF
TRBV7-2	TRBJ2-1	TRBD1	CASSLGRGRVNEQFF
TRBV15	TRBJ1-2	-	CATSRAQGREFGYTF
TRBV19	TRBJ1-6	-	CASRLSWATTEAYNSPLHF
TRBV18	TRBJ2-3	TRBD2	CASSRSGRSTDTQYF
TRBV6-5	TRBJ1-2	-	CASTDRQVGGYTF
TRBV4-3	TRBJ2-3	-	CASSQGLARQIDTQYF
TRBV19	TRBJ1-5	-	CASSIGGNQPQHF
TRBV29-1	TRBJ2-5	TRBD1	CSLLPGTGRETQYF
TRBV5-1	TRBJ1-1	TRBD1	CASSFGTGGLDTEAFF
TRBV9	TRBJ2-1	TRBD1	CASSVGGVTGWVNGNEQFF
TRBV6-1	TRBJ2-5	-	CASATNQETQYF
TRBV5-4	TRBJ1-2	-	CASSLGVGINYGYTF
TRBV10-3	TRBJ2-2	-	CAISEGGRQDTGELFF
TRBV6-5	TRBJ2-7	-	CASSYSPGGPYEQYF
TRBV2	TRBJ1-4	TRBD1	CASSETGTGGEKLFF
TRBV11-3	TRBJ2-3	-	CASSRDEPDTQYF
TRBV19	TRBJ2-1	TRBD2	CASSINFAGGPGEQFF
TRBV28	TRBJ1-1	TRBD1	CASSGVGTGLNAFF
TRBV11-3	TRBJ2-5	-	CASSPPPAGETQYF
TRBV27	TRBJ1-5	-	CASSLFPDGGDQPQHF
TRBV4-3	TRBJ1-2	-	CASSQEGYGYTF
TRBV5-1	TRBJ1-3	TRBD1	CASSRTGTDGNTIYF
TRBV19	TRBJ1-2	-	CASSRGGANYGYTF
TRBV6-1	TRBJ1-1	-	CASSETYSTEAFF
TRBV4-3	TRBJ1-3	-	CASSQGRGNTIYF
TRBV5-6	TRBJ1-1	-	CASSPLVRSTEAFF
TRBV6-5	TRBJ2-1	-	CASSALRSYNEQFF
TRBV20-1	TRBJ1-3	TRBD1	CSAPRQGVDHF
TRBV7-2	TRBJ1-6	-	CASSSESLPYSPLHF
TRBV10-2	TRBJ1-2	-	CASSSGLFNYGYTF
TRBV19	TRBJ1-1	TRBD1	CASSIRGTVEAFF
TRBV29-1	TRBJ1-2	TRBD1	CSVRADRDGYGYTF